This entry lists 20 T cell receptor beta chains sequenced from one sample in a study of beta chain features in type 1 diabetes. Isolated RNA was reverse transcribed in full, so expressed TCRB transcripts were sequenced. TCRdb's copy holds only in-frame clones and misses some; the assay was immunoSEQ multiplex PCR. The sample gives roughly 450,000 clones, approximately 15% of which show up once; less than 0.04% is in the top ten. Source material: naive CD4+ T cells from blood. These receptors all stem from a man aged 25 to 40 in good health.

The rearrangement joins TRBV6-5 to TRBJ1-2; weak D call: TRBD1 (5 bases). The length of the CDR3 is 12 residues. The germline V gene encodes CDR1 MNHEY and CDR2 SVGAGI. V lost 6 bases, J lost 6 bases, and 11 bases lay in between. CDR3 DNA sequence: TGTGCCAGCAGGAGGGGAGTTGATGGCTACACCTTC. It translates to CASRRGVDGYTF.

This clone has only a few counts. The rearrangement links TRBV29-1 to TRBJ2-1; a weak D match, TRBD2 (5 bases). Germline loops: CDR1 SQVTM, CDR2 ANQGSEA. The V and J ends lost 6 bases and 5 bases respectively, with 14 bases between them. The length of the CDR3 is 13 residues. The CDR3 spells CSVGAPGDNEQFF. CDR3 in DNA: TGCAGCGTAGGAGCACCCGGGGACAATGAGCAGTTCTTC.

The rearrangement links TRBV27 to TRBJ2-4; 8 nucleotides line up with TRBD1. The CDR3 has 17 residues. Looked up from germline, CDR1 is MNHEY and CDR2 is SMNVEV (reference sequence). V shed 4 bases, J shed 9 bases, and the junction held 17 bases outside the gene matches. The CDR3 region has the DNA TGTGCCAGCAGTTCCGCCCGGACAGGGTCCCTTAAGGGCATTCAGTACTTC. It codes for CASSSARTGSLKGIQYF.

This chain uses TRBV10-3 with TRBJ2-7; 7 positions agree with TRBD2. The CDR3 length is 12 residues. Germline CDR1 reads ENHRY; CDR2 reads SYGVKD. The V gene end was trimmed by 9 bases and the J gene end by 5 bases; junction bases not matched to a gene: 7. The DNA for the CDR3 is TGTGCCATTTCCCAGGGAGGGAACGAGCAGTACTTC. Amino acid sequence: CAISQGGNEQYF.

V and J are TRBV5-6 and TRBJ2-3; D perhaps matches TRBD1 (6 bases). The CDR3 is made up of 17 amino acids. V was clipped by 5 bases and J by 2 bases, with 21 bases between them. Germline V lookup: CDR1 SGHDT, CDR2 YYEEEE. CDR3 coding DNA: TGTGCCAGCAGACCGAGGTCAGAGACAGGATTCACAGATACGCAGTATTTT. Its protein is CASRPRSETGFTDTQYF.

The CDR3 DNA reads TGTGCCAGCAGCGCACTTAGGACAGGGACCGGGGAGCTGTTTTTT. Its translation: CASSALRTGTGELFF. The gene calls are TRBV7-3 and TRBJ2-2, with TRBD1 matching 8 bases. Germline V gene lookup returns CDR1 SGHTA and CDR2 FQGTGA. The trim removed 5 bases at V and 5 bases at J, leaving 7 bases unmatched. The CDR3 runs to 15 residues.

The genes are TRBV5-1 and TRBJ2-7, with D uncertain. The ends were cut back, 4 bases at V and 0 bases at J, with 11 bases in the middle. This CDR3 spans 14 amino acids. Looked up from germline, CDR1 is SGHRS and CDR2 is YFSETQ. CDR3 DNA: TGCGCCAGCAGCCGAGACAAGAACTCCTACGAGCAGTACTTC. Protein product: CASSRDKNSYEQYF.

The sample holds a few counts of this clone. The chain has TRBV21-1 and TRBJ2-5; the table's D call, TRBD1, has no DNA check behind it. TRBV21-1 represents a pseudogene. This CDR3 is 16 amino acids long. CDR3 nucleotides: TGTGCCAGCAGCAAAGAGCAGGGTGCGACTCAAGAGACCCAGTACTTC. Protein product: CASSKEQGATQETQYF.

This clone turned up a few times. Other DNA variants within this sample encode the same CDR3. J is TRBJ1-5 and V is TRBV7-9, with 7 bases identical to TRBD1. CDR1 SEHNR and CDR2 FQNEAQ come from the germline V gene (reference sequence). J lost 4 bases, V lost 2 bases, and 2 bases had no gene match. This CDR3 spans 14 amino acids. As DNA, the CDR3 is TGTGCCAGCAGCTTACGGGACAGTAATCAGCCCCAGCATTTT. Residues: CASSLRDSNQPQHF.

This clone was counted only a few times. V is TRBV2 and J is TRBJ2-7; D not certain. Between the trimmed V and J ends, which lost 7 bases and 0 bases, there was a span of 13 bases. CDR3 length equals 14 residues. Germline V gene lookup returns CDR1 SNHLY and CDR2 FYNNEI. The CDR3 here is CASIPDISSYEQYF. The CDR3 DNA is TGTGCCAGCATCCCAGACATCTCCTCCTACGAGCAGTACTTC.

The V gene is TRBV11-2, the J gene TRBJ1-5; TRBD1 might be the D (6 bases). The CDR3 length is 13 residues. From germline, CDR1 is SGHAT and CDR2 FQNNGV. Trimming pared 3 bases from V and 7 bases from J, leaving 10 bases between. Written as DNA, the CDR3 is TGTGCCAGCAGCTTCCAGAGGGGGCAGCCCCAGCATTTT. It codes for CASSFQRGQPQHF.

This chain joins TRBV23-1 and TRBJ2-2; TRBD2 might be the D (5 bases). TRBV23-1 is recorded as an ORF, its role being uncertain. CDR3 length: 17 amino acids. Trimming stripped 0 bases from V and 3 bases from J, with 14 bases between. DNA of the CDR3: TGCGCCAGCAGTCAATCCCGAGGGTTAACAGACACCGGGGAGCTGTTTTTT. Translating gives CASSQSRGLTDTGELFF.

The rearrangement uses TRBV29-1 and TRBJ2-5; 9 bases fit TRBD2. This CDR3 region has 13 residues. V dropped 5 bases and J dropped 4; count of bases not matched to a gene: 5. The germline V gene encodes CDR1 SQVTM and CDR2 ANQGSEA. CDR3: CSVSGTSRETQYF. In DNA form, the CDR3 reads TGCAGCGTTTCAGGGACTAGCAGAGAGACCCAGTACTTC.

CDR3 in amino acids: CASSPGAEAYEQYV. The CDR3, as DNA: TGTGCCAGCAGTCCGGGGGCGGAAGCCTACGAGCAGTACGTC. The chain links TRBV28 to TRBJ2-7, with D perhaps matching TRBD1 or TRBD2 (6 bases each). This CDR3 has 14 amino acids. The germline CDR1 and CDR2 sequences are MDHEN and SYDVKM. Trimming cost V 5 bases and J 2 bases, with 13 bases left between them.

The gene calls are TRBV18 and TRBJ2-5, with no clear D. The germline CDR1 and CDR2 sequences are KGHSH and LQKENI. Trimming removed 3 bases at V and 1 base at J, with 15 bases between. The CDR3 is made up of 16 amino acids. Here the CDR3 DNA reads TGTGCCAGCTCACCGCAAAGGAAGACAAGCCAAGAGACCCAGTACTTC. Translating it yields CASSPQRKTSQETQYF.

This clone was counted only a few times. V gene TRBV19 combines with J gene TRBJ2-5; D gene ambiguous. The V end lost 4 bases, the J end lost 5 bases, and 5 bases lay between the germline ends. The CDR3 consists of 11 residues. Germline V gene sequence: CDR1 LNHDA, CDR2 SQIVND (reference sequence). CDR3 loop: CASSTRETQYF. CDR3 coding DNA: TGTGCCAGTAGTACACGGGAGACCCAGTACTTC.

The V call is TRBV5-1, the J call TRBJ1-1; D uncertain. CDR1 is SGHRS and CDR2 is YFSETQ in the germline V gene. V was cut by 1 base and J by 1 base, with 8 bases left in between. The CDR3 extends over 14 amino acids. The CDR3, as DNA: TGCGCCAGCAGCTTGACGGCGGGGAACACTGAAGCTTTCTTT. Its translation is CASSLTAGNTEAFF.

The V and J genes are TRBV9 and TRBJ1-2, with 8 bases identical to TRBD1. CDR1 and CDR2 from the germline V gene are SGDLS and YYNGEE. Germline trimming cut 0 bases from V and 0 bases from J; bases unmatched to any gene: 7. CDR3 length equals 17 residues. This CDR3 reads CASSVAPDRAANYGYTF. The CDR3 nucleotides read TGTGCCAGCAGCGTAGCCCCGGACAGGGCAGCTAACTATGGCTACACCTTC.

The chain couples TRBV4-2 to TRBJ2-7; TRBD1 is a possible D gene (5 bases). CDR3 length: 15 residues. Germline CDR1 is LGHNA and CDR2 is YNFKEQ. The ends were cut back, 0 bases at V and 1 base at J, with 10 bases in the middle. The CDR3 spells CASSQDSGRSYEQYF. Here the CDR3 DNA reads TGTGCCAGCAGCCAAGATTCAGGGCGATCCTACGAGCAGTACTTC.

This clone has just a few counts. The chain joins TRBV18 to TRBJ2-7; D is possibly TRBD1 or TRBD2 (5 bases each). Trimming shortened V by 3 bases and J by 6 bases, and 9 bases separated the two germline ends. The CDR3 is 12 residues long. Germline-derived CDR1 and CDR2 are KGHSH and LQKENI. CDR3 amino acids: CASSPRGAEQYV. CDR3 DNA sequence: TGTGCCAGCTCACCGAGGGGCGCCGAGCAGTACGTC.